The source of this T cell receptor beta chain is a study of T cell changes during pregnancy in multiple sclerosis. Germline V gives CDR1 MNHEY, CDR2 SMNVEV (reference sequence). This CDR3 comprises 16 residues. V dropped 2 bases and J dropped 10 bases, with 18 bases sitting between them. Assay: immunoSEQ multiplex PCR; the TCRdb copy retains only in-frame clones and omits some. Among about 39,000 clones, approximately 91% were seen once, and the ten largest hold roughly 4%. The rearrangement uses TRBV27 and TRBJ1-6, with a possible D match to TRBD1 (6 bases). The sequences come from CD8+ T cells from peripheral blood mononuclear cells, collected in the first trimester of pregnancy. This receptor was obtained from a female donor with multiple sclerosis, enrolled in a pregnancy study. The CDR3 loop is CASSLAGTGGRSPLHF. The CDR3 DNA reads TGTGCCAGCAGTTTAGCCGGGACCGGGGGGCGGTCACCCCTCCACTTT.